Listed below are T cell receptor beta chains from one sample, sequenced in a study of CD8 T cells in Susac syndrome. TCRdb processed the immunoSEQ multiplex PCR reads anew with MiXCR; each CDR3 protein has one entry. Found here are about 82,000 distinct CDR3 sequences, 96% of them singletons; the top ten hold 0.5% to 0.8%. Sequencing was done on a sample of CD8+ T cells from PBMCs. Source of these receptors: a human donor with Susac syndrome. Each CDR3 is given with its conserved first and last residue. The D gene is left open where the match is weak. Size values are once, few and many counts, or a class for expanded clones, and some rows have none.

CDR3 DNA: TGTGCCACCCGGTGGGGGACCGACGAGCAGTACTTC
CDR3 protein: CATRWGTDEQYF
D gene: NA
V gene: TRBV6-2/TRBV6-3
J gene: TRBJ2-7
clone size: NA

CDR3 DNA: TGTGCCACCAGCAGAGCCGTCGAGGTGTCACAAGAGACCCAGTACTTC
CDR3 protein: CATSRAVEVSQETQYF
D gene: NA
V gene: TRBV15
J gene: TRBJ2-5
clone size: NA

CDR3 DNA: TGCAGTGCTGGCCGGACTAGCGGGGGGTATCCTTTGGAGCAGTACTTC
CDR3 protein: CSAGRTSGGYPLEQYF
D gene: TRBD2
V gene: TRBV20-1
J gene: TRBJ2-7
clone size: once

CDR3 DNA: TGTGCCAGCAGTCGTCCGAATGAAAAACTGTTTTTT
CDR3 protein: CASSRPNEKLFF
D gene: NA
V gene: TRBV27
J gene: TRBJ1-4
clone size: NA

CDR3 DNA: TGTGCCAGCAGCTTAATGTCTCGGGGCCCCCGTAGAACCGGGGAGCTGTTTTTT
CDR3 protein: CASSLMSRGPRRTGELFF
D gene: NA
V gene: TRBV7-3
J gene: TRBJ2-2
clone size: NA

CDR3 DNA: TGTGCCAGCAGGGCTACAGGGTCCTCTGGAAACACCATATATTTT
CDR3 protein: CASRATGSSGNTIYF
D gene: NA
V gene: TRBV28
J gene: TRBJ1-3
clone size: NA

CDR3 DNA: TGCGCCAGCAGCTTGCGGGGCGCGGGTCAAGAGACCCAGTACTTC
CDR3 protein: CASSLRGAGQETQYF
D gene: NA
V gene: TRBV5-1
J gene: TRBJ2-5
clone size: NA

CDR3 DNA: TGTGCCAGCAGCTTGGTCGATTCGGATTCACCCCTCCACTTT
CDR3 protein: CASSLVDSDSPLHF
D gene: NA
V gene: TRBV5-8
J gene: TRBJ1-6
clone size: once

CDR3 DNA: TGTGCCAGCAGCGTAGCTACAGGGGTGAACACTGAAGCTTTCTTT
CDR3 protein: CASSVATGVNTEAFF
D gene: TRBD1
V gene: TRBV9
J gene: TRBJ1-1
clone size: NA

CDR3 DNA: TGTGCCAGCAGCCCGTTATCTATGGCCAAAAACATTCAGTACTTC
CDR3 protein: CASSPLSMAKNIQYF
D gene: NA
V gene: TRBV7-2
J gene: TRBJ2-4
clone size: NA

CDR3 DNA: TGTGCCAGCAGTCCATCAGGCGGGAGCTCCTACGAGCAGTACTTC
CDR3 protein: CASSPSGGSSYEQYF
D gene: TRBD2
V gene: TRBV27
J gene: TRBJ2-7
clone size: NA

CDR3 DNA: TGTGCCACCAGTGACCGGAACTTTGAAGCTTTCTTT
CDR3 protein: CATSDRNFEAFF
D gene: NA
V gene: TRBV24-1
J gene: TRBJ1-1
clone size: NA

CDR3 DNA: TGTGCCACCAGCAGAGTGCGCAACGGGGAGCTGTTTTTT
CDR3 protein: CATSRVRNGELFF
D gene: NA
V gene: TRBV15
J gene: TRBJ2-2
clone size: once

CDR3 DNA: TGTGCCAGCAGTTTTACAGGGGCCCACTATGGCTACACCTTC
CDR3 protein: CASSFTGAHYGYTF
D gene: TRBD1
V gene: TRBV7-9
J gene: TRBJ1-2
clone size: NA

CDR3 DNA: TGTGCCTGGAGTGTACATGGACAGGGGGCGGTTAGAAGCAATCAGCCCCAGCATTTT
CDR3 protein: CAWSVHGQGAVRSNQPQHF
D gene: TRBD1
V gene: TRBV30
J gene: TRBJ1-5
clone size: NA

CDR3 DNA: TGTGCCAGCAGTTACTCGTATTCAGGGTCTAATCAGCCCCAGCATTTT
CDR3 protein: CASSYSYSGSNQPQHF
D gene: NA
V gene: TRBV6-5
J gene: TRBJ1-5
clone size: NA

CDR3 DNA: TGTGCCAGCAGCTCTACAGGGGTTGGGGAGACCCAGTACTTC
CDR3 protein: CASSSTGVGETQYF
D gene: TRBD1
V gene: TRBV13
J gene: TRBJ2-5
clone size: NA

CDR3 DNA: TGTGCCAGCAGCCAAGAGGACAGGGGGTATAATTCACCCCTCCACTTT
CDR3 protein: CASSQEDRGYNSPLHF
D gene: TRBD1
V gene: TRBV3-1
J gene: TRBJ1-6
clone size: NA

CDR3 DNA: TGCAGCGTTGAAGGGCACAGGCTCACTAGCACAGATACGCAGTATTTT
CDR3 protein: CSVEGHRLTSTDTQYF
D gene: NA
V gene: TRBV29-1
J gene: TRBJ2-3
clone size: NA

CDR3 DNA: TGTGCCACCAGTGACGGGACGCTGGAGAACACCGGGGAGCTGTTTTTT
CDR3 protein: CATSDGTLENTGELFF
D gene: NA
V gene: TRBV24-1
J gene: TRBJ2-2
clone size: NA

CDR3 DNA: TGCGCCAGCAGCCCCTCTAGGACAGGGAGCAATCAGCCCCAGCATTTT
CDR3 protein: CASSPSRTGSNQPQHF
D gene: TRBD1
V gene: TRBV4-1
J gene: TRBJ1-5
clone size: NA

CDR3 DNA: TGTGCCAGCAGCTTACTACATCTAGGAATTCCCTATGGCTACACCTTC
CDR3 protein: CASSLLHLGIPYGYTF
D gene: NA
V gene: TRBV7-2
J gene: TRBJ1-2
clone size: NA

CDR3 DNA: TGTGCCTCTTCCCGGAGGTGGGACACCGGGGAGCTGTTTTTT
CDR3 protein: CASSRRWDTGELFF
D gene: NA
V gene: TRBV30
J gene: TRBJ2-2
clone size: NA

CDR3 DNA: TGCGCCAGCAGCCGGAACCCGGGACAGGGATACGAGCAGTACTTC
CDR3 protein: CASSRNPGQGYEQYF
D gene: TRBD1
V gene: TRBV4-3
J gene: TRBJ2-7
clone size: NA

CDR3 DNA: TGTGCCAGCAGCCCTGGGGGCACCGAAGAGACCCAGTACTTC
CDR3 protein: CASSPGGTEETQYF
D gene: NA
V gene: TRBV3-1
J gene: TRBJ2-5
clone size: NA

CDR3 DNA: TGTGCCAGCAGTGAAGGGGGCCGCACTGAAGCTTTCTTT
CDR3 protein: CASSEGGRTEAFF
D gene: NA
V gene: TRBV2
J gene: TRBJ1-1
clone size: NA

CDR3 DNA: TGTGCCAGCAGTAAGAGCGGCGGGGCGGAGACCCAGTACTTC
CDR3 protein: CASSKSGGAETQYF
D gene: NA
V gene: TRBV12-3/TRBV12-4
J gene: TRBJ2-5
clone size: NA

CDR3 DNA: TGTGCCAGCAGTCGGGCTAGCACAGATACGCAGTATTTT
CDR3 protein: CASSRASTDTQYF
D gene: NA
V gene: TRBV6-5
J gene: TRBJ2-3
clone size: NA

CDR3 DNA: TGTGCCAGCTCACCACAGGGGGCCTCGAACACTGAAGCTTTCTTT
CDR3 protein: CASSPQGASNTEAFF
D gene: TRBD1
V gene: TRBV18
J gene: TRBJ1-1
clone size: NA

CDR3 DNA: TGCAGTGCGCGCCCGCGGGGGGCCTTCTACGAGCAGTACTTC
CDR3 protein: CSARPRGAFYEQYF
D gene: TRBD2
V gene: TRBV20-1
J gene: TRBJ2-7
clone size: NA

CDR3 DNA: TGCAGTGCTGGGGGGACAGGGCTAGCGGGGGATTTACTAGAGACCCAGTACTTC
CDR3 protein: CSAGGTGLAGDLLETQYF
D gene: NA
V gene: TRBV20-1
J gene: TRBJ2-5
clone size: NA

CDR3 DNA: TGTGCCAGCAGAGCTCCTTCCTACAATGAGCAGTTCTTC
CDR3 protein: CASRAPSYNEQFF
D gene: NA
V gene: TRBV6-5
J gene: TRBJ2-1
clone size: once

CDR3 DNA: TGTGCCAGCACAGGGACCGAGCAGTACTTC
CDR3 protein: CASTGTEQYF
D gene: NA
V gene: TRBV6-5
J gene: TRBJ2-7
clone size: NA

CDR3 DNA: TGTGCCAGCAGTCTTCAGGGAGGCAACTATGGCTACACCTTC
CDR3 protein: CASSLQGGNYGYTF
D gene: NA
V gene: TRBV27
J gene: TRBJ1-2
clone size: NA

CDR3 DNA: TGCGCCAGCAGCTTGGCAGGGGCTGGGCCCCAGCATTTT
CDR3 protein: CASSLAGAGPQHF
D gene: NA
V gene: TRBV5-1
J gene: TRBJ1-5
clone size: NA

CDR3 DNA: TGTGCCAGCAGTTACCCGGGTCAGAACACTGAAGCTTTCTTT
CDR3 protein: CASSYPGQNTEAFF
D gene: NA
V gene: TRBV6-2/TRBV6-3
J gene: TRBJ1-1
clone size: NA

CDR3 DNA: TGTGCCAGCAGCTATCGACAGGGTAACGGGCGACAGAACTATGGCTACACCTTC
CDR3 protein: CASSYRQGNGRQNYGYTF
D gene: TRBD1
V gene: TRBV7-9
J gene: TRBJ1-2
clone size: NA

CDR3 DNA: TGTGCCAGCAGCTCCATGCGGGCTAGCAATCAGCCCCAGCATTTT
CDR3 protein: CASSSMRASNQPQHF
D gene: NA
V gene: TRBV6-6
J gene: TRBJ1-5
clone size: NA

CDR3 DNA: TGCAGTGCTAGAGATCCTGCGGGGAAAAGAGAATACGAGCAGTACTTC
CDR3 protein: CSARDPAGKREYEQYF
D gene: NA
V gene: TRBV20-1
J gene: TRBJ2-7
clone size: NA

CDR3 DNA: TGTGCCAGCAGCGCCGTCCTTGGGAACACTGAAGCTTTCTTT
CDR3 protein: CASSAVLGNTEAFF
D gene: NA
V gene: TRBV9
J gene: TRBJ1-1
clone size: once

CDR3 DNA: TGCAGTGCTCTAACGCCTCAGGGTGTTAATTCACCCCTCCACTTT
CDR3 protein: CSALTPQGVNSPLHF
D gene: NA
V gene: TRBV20-1
J gene: TRBJ1-6
clone size: NA

CDR3 DNA: TGTGCCAGCAGTTTAAGGTCGGCAGCAAATCAGCCCCAGCATTTT
CDR3 protein: CASSLRSAANQPQHF
D gene: NA
V gene: TRBV12-3/TRBV12-4
J gene: TRBJ1-5
clone size: NA

CDR3 DNA: TGTGCCAGCAGCTTTGGGACAGGGCGCTCCTACGAGCAGTACTTC
CDR3 protein: CASSFGTGRSYEQYF
D gene: TRBD1
V gene: TRBV7-8
J gene: TRBJ2-7
clone size: NA

CDR3 DNA: TGTGCCAGCAGTTTCTCCAGTGACACACAACAGTACTTC
CDR3 protein: CASSFSSDTQQYF
D gene: NA
V gene: TRBV28
J gene: TRBJ2-7
clone size: NA

CDR3 DNA: TGTGCCAGCAGTTCACGCAGGAGTAATCAGTACTTC
CDR3 protein: CASSSRRSNQYF
D gene: NA
V gene: TRBV27
J gene: TRBJ2-7
clone size: NA

CDR3 DNA: TGCGCCAGCAGTCATTCCCGAGGGAACACTGAAGCTTTCTTT
CDR3 protein: CASSHSRGNTEAFF
D gene: NA
V gene: TRBV23-1
J gene: TRBJ1-1
clone size: NA

CDR3 DNA: TGTGCCAGCAGTCCTGGACAAGTCCGCGGTGAAGCTTTCTTT
CDR3 protein: CASSPGQVRGEAFF
D gene: NA
V gene: TRBV7-8
J gene: TRBJ1-1
clone size: NA

CDR3 DNA: TGCGCCAGCAGCCCGGGACAGGGAATCACTGAAGCTTTCTTT
CDR3 protein: CASSPGQGITEAFF
D gene: TRBD1
V gene: TRBV4-3
J gene: TRBJ1-1
clone size: NA

CDR3 DNA: TGCGCCAGCAGCCAAGCGAACACTGAAGCTTTCTTT
CDR3 protein: CASSQANTEAFF
D gene: NA
V gene: TRBV4-1
J gene: TRBJ1-1
clone size: once

CDR3 DNA: TGTGCCAGCAGCGTAGAACAGCGCACAGATACGCAGTATTTT
CDR3 protein: CASSVEQRTDTQYF
D gene: NA
V gene: TRBV9
J gene: TRBJ2-3
clone size: NA

CDR3 DNA: TGTGCCAGCAGTTTGGACAGCCAACCCCCCTACGAGCAGTACTTC
CDR3 protein: CASSLDSQPPYEQYF
D gene: NA
V gene: TRBV28
J gene: TRBJ2-7
clone size: NA